The sequence of this TCR beta chain was determined in a study of CD8+CD57+ T cells in acquired aplastic anemia. The sequenced patients had an expansion of CD8+CD57+ cells seen by flow cytometry. Study-level points and caveats: Patients and controls shared just under 30 CD8+ CDR3 sequences.

For CDR3 and TCR beta VDJ profiling, genomic DNA was the template used. TCRdb reprocessed the reads with MiXCR, giving one entry per CDR3 protein. The sample holds 250,000 or so distinct CDR3 sequences, around 46% seen once. Comment on this clonotype: What it binds is not known.

The CDR3 totals 17 residues. Germline V gene sequence: CDR1 SGHVS, CDR2 FQNEAQ. V was pared by 3 bases and J by 3 bases, with 12 bases of the junction left unmatched. The chain has TRBV7-8 and TRBJ2-7, with 9 bases identical to TRBD2. The sequence was collected from a human donor with aplastic anemia. Sequencing was done on a sample of sorted CD4+, CD8+, or CD8+CD57+ T cells (not recorded which) from PBMCs. The CDR3 reads CASSFDGTLAGSYEQYF. CDR3 DNA sequence: TGTGCCAGCAGCTTTGACGGAACCCTAGCGGGAAGCTACGAGCAGTACTTC.